What follows is one T cell receptor beta chain and its context. Data came from immunoSEQ multiplex PCR; TCRdb stores just in-frame clones and leaves some out. Of 250,000 or so clones in the sample, approximately 87% are singletons; the top ten hold 5.5% to 6.5%. The data were obtained in a study of blood T cell repertoires in COVID-19. Trimming at V came to 9 bases and at J to 7 bases, leaving 8 bases not matched to a gene. The CDR3 consists of 12 residues. The V gene's germline CDR1 is SGDLS and CDR2 YYNGEE. The sequence came from a man aged 60 to 69 with acute or convalescent COVID-19. The chain combines TRBV9 with TRBJ1-1, with 8 positions matching TRBD1. Sequenced material: peripheral blood. The CDR3 region is CANEPGGCEAFF. CDR3 DNA: TGTGCCAACGAACCAGGGGGCTGTGAAGCTTTCTTT.